This TCR beta chain is drawn from a study of Ad26.COV2.S vaccination and SARS-CoV-2 variants. CDR1 and CDR2 from the germline V gene are PRHDT and FYEKMQ (reference sequence). This CDR3 contains 16 residues. The ends lost 0 bases at V and 5 bases at J; junction bases unmatched: 5. As to treatment: around 19 received Ad26.COV2.S at low or high dose, single or two shots; roughly five received placebo; per-sample allocation not given. Sampling happened 63 days after the first vaccine or placebo injection. Data came from immunoSEQ multiplex PCR; TCRdb stores just in-frame clones and leaves some out. Counted here are fewer than 800,000 clones, 89% occurring once; the ten biggest clones make up about 1.5%.

The sample was peripheral blood, taken in a trial of Ad26.COV2.S vaccine versus placebo. This TCR was recovered from a person between 18 and 65 years old who received the Ad26.COV2.S COVID-19 vaccine or a placebo. This sequence joins TRBV13 and TRBJ2-7; 12 bases agree with TRBD2. Here the CDR3 reads CASSLGTSGRSHEQYF. The CDR3 DNA reads TGTGCCAGCAGCTTAGGAACTAGCGGGAGGAGTCACGAGCAGTACTTC. Looking up the rest from reference TRBV13 and TRBJ2-7 gives the full variable domain: AAGVIQSPRHLIKEKRETATLKCYPIPRHDTVYWYQQGPGQDPQFLISFYEKMQSDKGSIPDRFSAQQFSDYHSELNMSSLELGDSALYFCASSLGTSGRSHEQYFGPGTRLTVT.